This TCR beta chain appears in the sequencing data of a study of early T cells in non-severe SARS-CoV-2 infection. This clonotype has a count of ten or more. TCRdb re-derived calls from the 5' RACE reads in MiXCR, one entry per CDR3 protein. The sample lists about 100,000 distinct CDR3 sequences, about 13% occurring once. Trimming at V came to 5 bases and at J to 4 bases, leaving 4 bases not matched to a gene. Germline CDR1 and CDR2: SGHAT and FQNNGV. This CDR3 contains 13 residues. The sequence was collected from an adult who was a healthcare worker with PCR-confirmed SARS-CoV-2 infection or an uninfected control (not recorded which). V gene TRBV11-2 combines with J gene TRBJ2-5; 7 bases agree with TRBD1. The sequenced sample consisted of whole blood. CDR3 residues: CASSRDRRETQYF. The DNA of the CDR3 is TGTGCCAGCAGCCGGGACAGAAGAGAGACCCAGTACTTC.